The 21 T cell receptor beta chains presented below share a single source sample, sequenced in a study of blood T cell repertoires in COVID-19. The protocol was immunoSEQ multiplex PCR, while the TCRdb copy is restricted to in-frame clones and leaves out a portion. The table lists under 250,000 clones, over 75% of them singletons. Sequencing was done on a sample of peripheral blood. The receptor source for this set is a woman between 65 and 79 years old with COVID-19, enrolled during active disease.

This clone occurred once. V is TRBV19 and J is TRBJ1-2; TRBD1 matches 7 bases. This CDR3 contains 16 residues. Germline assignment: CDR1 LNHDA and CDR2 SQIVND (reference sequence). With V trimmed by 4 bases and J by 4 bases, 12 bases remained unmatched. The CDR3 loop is CASSKGAATNFYGYTF. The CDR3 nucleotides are TGTGCCAGTAGTAAGGGGGCAGCCACCAACTTCTATGGCTACACCTTC.

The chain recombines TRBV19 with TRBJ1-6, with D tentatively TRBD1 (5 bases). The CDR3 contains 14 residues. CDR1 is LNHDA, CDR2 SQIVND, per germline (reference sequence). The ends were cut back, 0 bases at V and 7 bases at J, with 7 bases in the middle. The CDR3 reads CASSIEPGNSPLHF. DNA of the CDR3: TGTGCCAGTAGTATAGAACCAGGGAATTCACCCCTCCACTTT.

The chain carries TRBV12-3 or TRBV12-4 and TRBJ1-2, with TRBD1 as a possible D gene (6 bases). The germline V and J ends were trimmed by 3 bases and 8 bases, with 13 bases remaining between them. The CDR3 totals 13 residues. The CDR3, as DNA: TGTGCCAGCAGTTTTCAGGGGATCGGCGGCTACACCTTC. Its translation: CASSFQGIGGYTF.

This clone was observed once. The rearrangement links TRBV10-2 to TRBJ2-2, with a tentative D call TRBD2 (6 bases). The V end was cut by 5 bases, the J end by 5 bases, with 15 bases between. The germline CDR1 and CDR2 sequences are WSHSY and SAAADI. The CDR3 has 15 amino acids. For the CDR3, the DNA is TGCGCCAGCAGTTCCACGGGACTCGGGACCGGGGAGCTGTTTTTT. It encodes CASSSTGLGTGELFF.

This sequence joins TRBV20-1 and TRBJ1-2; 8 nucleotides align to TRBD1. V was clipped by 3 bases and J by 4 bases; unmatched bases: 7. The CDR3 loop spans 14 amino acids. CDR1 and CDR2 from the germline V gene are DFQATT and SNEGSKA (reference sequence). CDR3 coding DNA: TGCAGTGCTAGTATCAGGGGGCGCATCTATGGCTACACCTTC. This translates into CSASIRGRIYGYTF.

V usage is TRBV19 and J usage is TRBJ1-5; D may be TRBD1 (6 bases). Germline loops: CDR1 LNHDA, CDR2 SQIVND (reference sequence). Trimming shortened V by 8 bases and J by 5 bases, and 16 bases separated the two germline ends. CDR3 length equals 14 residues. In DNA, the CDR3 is TGTGCCAGTGCGACCCGGAACAGGGATCAGCCCCAGCATTTT. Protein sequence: CASATRNRDQPQHF. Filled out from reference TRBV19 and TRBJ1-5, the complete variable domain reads DGGITQSPKYLFRKEGQNVTLSCEQNLNHDAMYWYRQDPGQGLRLIYYSQIVNDFQKGDIAEGYSVSREKKESFPLTVTSAQKNPTAFYLCASATRNRDQPQHFGDGTRLSIL.

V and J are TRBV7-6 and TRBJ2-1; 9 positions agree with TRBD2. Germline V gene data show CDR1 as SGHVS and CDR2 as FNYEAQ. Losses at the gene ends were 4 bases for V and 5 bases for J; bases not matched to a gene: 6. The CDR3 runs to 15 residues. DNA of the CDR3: TGTGCCAGCAGCTCTGGACTAGCGCGAAACAATGAGCAGTTCTTC. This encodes CASSSGLARNNEQFF. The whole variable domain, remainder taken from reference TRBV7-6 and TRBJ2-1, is GAGVSQSPRYKVTKRGQDVALRCDPISGHVSLYWYRQALGQGPEFLTYFNYEAQQDKSGLPNDRFSAERPEGSISTLTIQRTEQRDSAMYRCASSSGLARNNEQFFGPGTRLTVL.

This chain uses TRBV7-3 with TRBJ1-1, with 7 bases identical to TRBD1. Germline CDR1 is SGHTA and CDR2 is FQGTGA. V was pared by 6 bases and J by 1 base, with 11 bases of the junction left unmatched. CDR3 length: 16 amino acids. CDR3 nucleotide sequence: TGTGCCAGCAGACTTATCAACAGGGGAGAGAACACTGAAGCTTTCTTT. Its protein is CASRLINRGENTEAFF.

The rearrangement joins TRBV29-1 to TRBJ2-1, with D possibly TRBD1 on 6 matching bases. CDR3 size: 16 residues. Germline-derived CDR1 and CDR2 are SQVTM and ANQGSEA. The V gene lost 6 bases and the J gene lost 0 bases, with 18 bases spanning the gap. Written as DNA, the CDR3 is TGCAGCGTCAACAACCCTACAGGGAGCTCCTACAATGAGCAGTTCTTC. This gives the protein CSVNNPTGSSYNEQFF.

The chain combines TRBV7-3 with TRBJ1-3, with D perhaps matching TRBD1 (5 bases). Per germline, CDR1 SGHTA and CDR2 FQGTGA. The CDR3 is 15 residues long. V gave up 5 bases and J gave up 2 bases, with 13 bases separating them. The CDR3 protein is CASSPSGGAGNTIYF. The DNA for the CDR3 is TGTGCCAGCAGCCCCAGTGGGGGGGCTGGAAACACCATATATTTT.

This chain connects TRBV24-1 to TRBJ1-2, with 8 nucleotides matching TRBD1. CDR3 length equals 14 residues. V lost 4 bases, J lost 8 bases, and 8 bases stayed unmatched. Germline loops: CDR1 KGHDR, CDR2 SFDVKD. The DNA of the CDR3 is TGTGCCACCAGTGACCCCGGACAGGGAAGCGGCTACACCTTC. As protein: CATSDPGQGSGYTF.

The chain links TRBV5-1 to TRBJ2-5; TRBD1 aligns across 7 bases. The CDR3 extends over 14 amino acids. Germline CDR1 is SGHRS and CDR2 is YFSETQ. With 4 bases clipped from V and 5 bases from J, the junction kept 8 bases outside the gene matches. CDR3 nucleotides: TGCGCCAGCAGCGACGACAGGGTGTACGAGACCCAGTACTTC. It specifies CASSDDRVYETQYF.

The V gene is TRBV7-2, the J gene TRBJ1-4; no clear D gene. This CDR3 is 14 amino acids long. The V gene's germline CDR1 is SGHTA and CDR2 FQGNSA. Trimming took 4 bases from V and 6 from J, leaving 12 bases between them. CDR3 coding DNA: TGTGCCAGCAGCTCAAACTTTGGAGATGAAAAACTGTTTTTT. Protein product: CASSSNFGDEKLFF.

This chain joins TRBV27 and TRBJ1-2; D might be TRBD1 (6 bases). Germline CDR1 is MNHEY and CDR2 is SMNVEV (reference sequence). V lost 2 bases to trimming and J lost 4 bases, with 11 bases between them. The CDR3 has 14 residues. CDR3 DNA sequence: TGTGCCAGCAGTTTACAGGGGTCGGGCTATGGCTACACCTTC. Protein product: CASSLQGSGYGYTF.

The CDR3 sequence: CASSYSGRGGSTEAFF. The CDR3 DNA sequence: TGTGCCAGCAGTTACTCTGGTAGGGGCGGATCCACTGAAGCTTTCTTT. The V gene is TRBV6-2 or TRBV6-3, the J gene TRBJ1-1; D possibly corresponds to TRBD1 (5 bases). The V and J ends lost 0 bases and 4 bases respectively, with 15 bases between them. Germline V CDR1 and CDR2: MNHEY, SVGEGT. The CDR3 length is 16 residues.

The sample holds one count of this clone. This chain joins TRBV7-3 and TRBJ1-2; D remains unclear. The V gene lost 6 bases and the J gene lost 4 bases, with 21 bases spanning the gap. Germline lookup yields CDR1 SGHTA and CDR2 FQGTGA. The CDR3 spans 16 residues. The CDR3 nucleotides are TGTGCCAGCAGACCCCTTCGGGATTCCAGAGGCTATGGCTACACCTTC. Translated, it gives CASRPLRDSRGYGYTF.

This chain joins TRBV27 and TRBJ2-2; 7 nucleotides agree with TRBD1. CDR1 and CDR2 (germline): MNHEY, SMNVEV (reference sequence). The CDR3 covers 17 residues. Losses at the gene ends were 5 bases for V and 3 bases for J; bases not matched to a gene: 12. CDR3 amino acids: CASSPRTPGQYTGELFF. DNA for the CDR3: TGTGCCAGCAGTCCACGCACTCCGGGACAGTACACCGGGGAGCTGTTTTTT.

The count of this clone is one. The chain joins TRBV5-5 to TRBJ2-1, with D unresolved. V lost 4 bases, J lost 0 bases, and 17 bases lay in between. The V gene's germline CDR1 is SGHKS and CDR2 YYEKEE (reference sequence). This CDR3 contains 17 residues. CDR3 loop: CASSPRRRLDSYNEQFF. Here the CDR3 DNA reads TGTGCCAGCAGCCCACGGCGGCGACTGGACTCCTACAATGAGCAGTTCTTC.

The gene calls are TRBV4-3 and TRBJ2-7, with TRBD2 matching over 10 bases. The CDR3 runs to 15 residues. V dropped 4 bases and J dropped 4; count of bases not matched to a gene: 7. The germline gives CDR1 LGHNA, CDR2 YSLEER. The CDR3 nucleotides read TGCGCCAGCAGCCGGAAGCGGGGGGGCGTATACGAGCAGTACTTC. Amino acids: CASSRKRGGVYEQYF.

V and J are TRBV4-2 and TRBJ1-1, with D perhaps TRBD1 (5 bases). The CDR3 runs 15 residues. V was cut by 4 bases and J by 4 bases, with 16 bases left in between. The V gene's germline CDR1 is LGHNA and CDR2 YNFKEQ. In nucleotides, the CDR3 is TGTGCCAGCAGCCCGGGGGAGGGAGGAATCACTGAAGCTTTCTTT. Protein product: CASSPGEGGITEAFF.

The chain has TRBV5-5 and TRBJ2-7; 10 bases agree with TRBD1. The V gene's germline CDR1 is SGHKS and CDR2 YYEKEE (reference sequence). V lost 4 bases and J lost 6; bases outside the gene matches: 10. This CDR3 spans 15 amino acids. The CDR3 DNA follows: TGTGCCAGCAGCCTTACCGGGACAGGGGATCGCGAGCAGTACTTC. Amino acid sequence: CASSLTGTGDREQYF.